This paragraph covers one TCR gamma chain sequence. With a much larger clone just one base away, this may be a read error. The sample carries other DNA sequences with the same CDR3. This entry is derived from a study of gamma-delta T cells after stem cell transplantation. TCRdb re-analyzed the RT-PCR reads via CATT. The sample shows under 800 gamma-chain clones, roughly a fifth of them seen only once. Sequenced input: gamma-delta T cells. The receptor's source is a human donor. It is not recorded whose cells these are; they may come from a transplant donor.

CDR3: CATWDASLNYKKLF. In DNA, the CDR3 is TGCGCCACCTGGGACGCCTCACTCAATTATAAGAAACTCTTT. The J gene is TRGJ1 or TRGJ2, the V gene TRGV2. Per the germline V gene, CDR1 is EGSNGY and CDR2 is YDSYNSKV. The CDR3 runs to 14 residues.